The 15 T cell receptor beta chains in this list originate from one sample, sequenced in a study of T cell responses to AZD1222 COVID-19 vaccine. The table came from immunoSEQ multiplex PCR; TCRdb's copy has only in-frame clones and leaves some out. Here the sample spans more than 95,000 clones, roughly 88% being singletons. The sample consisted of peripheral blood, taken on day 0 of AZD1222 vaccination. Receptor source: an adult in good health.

Here the CDR3 DNA reads TGTGCCATCAGACCTCGGGAGGGCCGGGGAGATACGCAGTATTTT. This sequence encodes CAIRPREGRGDTQYF. V gene TRBV10-3 combines with J gene TRBJ2-3; 8 bases are a match to TRBD2. Germline V gene lookup returns CDR1 ENHRY and CDR2 SYGVKD. This CDR3 has 15 amino acids. V was pared by 6 bases and J by 5 bases, with 10 bases of the junction left unmatched.

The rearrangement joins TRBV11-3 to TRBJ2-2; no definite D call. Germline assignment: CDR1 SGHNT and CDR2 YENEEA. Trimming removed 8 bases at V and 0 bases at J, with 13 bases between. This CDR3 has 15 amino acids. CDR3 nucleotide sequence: TGTGCCAGCGGATCGGCGGTAACGAACACCGGGGAGCTGTTTTTT. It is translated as CASGSAVTNTGELFF.

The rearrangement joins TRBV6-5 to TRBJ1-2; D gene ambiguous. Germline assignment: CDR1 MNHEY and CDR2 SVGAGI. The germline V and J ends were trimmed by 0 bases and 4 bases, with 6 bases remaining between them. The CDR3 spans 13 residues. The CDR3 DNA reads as TGTGCCAGCAGTTACTCGTTTCCCTATGGCTACACCTTC. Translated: CASSYSFPYGYTF.

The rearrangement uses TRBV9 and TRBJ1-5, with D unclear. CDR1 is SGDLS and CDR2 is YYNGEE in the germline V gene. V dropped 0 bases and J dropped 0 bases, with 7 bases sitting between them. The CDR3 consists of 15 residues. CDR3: CASSVGVDSNQPQHF. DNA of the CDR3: TGTGCCAGCAGCGTAGGGGTGGATAGCAATCAGCCCCAGCATTTT.

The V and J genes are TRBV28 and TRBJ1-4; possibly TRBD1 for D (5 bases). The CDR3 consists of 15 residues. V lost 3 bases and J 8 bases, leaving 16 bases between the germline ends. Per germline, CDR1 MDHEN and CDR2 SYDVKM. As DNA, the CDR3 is TGTGCCAGCAGTTTTTTTATAGGGACGGAGGAAAAACTGTTTTTT. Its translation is CASSFFIGTEEKLFF.

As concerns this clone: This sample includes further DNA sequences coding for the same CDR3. The CDR3 region is CASSQGRRSTEAFF. The CDR3 DNA reads as TGTGCCAGCAGCCAAGGGAGGAGGAGCACTGAAGCTTTCTTT. The V and J genes are TRBV3-1 (or the pseudogene TRBV3-2) and TRBJ1-1; the D is unclear. Trimming took off 1 base at V and 4 bases at J, with 10 bases between the two ends. The CDR3 length is 14 residues. The germline gives CDR1 LGHDT, CDR2 YNNKEL (reference sequence).

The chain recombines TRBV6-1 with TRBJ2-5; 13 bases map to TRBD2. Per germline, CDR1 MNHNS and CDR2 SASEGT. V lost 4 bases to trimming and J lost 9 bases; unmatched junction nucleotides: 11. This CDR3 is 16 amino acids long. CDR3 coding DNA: TGTGCCAGCAGTGTCAATACTCGGACTAGCGGGGGCCCCCAGTACTTC. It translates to CASSVNTRTSGGPQYF.

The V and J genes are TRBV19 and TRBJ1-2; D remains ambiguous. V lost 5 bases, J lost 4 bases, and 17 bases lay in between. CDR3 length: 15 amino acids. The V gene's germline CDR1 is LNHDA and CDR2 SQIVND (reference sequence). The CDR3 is CASSYHSSELYGYTF. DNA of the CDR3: TGTGCCAGTAGTTACCACAGCTCCGAGCTCTATGGCTACACCTTC.

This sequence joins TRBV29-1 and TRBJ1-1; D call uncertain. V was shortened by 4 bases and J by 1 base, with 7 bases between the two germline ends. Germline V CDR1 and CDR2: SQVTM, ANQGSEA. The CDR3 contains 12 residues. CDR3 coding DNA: TGCAGCGTTGGTTCAGGGAACACTGAAGCTTTCTTT. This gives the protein CSVGSGNTEAFF.

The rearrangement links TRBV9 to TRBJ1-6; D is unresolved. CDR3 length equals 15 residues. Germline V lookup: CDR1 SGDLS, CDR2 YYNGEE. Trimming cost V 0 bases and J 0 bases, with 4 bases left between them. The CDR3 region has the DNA TGTGCCAGCAGCGTAGAAAGCTCCTATAATTCACCCCTCCACTTT. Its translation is CASSVESSYNSPLHF. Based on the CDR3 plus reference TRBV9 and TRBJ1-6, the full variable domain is DSGVTQTPKHLITATGQRVTLRCSPRSGDLSVYWYQQSLDQGLQFLIQYYNGEERAKGNILERFSAQQFPDLHSELNLSSLELGDSALYFCASSVESSYNSPLHFGNGTRLTVT.

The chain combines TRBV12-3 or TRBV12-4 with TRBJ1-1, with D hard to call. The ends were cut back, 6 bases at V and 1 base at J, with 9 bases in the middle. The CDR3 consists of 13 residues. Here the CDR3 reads CASSLTQNTEAFF. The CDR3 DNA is TGTGCCAGCAGCCTTACTCAGAACACTGAAGCTTTCTTT.

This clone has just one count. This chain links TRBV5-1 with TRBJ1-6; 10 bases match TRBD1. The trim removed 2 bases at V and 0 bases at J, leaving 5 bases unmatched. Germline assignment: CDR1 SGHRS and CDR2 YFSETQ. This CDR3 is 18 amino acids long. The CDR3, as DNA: TGCGCCAGCAGCTTTGACAGGGGGCCGGGCTCCTATAATTCACCCCTCCACTTT. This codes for CASSFDRGPGSYNSPLHF.

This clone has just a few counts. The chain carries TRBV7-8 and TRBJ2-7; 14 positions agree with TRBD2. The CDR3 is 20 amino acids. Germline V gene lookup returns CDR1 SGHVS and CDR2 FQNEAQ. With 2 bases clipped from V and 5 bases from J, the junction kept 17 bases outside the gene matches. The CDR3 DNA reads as TGTGCCAGCAGCTTACCCTTAACTCCGGGACTAGCGGGGGACGACGACGAGCAGTACTTC. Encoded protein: CASSLPLTPGLAGDDDEQYF.

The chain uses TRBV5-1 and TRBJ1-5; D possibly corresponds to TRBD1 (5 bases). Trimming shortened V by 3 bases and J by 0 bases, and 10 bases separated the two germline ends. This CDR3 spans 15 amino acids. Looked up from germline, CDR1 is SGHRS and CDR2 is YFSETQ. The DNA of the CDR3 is TGCGCCAGCAGCTCCGAGGGGTATAGCAATCAGCCCCAGCATTTT. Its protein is CASSSEGYSNQPQHF.

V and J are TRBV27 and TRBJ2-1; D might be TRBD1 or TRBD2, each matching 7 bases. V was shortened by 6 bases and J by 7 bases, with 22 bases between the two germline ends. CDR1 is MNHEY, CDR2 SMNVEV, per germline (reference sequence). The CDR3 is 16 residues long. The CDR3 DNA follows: TGTGCCAGCAGGGGGTCGGGGAGGGGGCCGCCAAATGAGCAGTTCTTC. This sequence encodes CASRGSGRGPPNEQFF.